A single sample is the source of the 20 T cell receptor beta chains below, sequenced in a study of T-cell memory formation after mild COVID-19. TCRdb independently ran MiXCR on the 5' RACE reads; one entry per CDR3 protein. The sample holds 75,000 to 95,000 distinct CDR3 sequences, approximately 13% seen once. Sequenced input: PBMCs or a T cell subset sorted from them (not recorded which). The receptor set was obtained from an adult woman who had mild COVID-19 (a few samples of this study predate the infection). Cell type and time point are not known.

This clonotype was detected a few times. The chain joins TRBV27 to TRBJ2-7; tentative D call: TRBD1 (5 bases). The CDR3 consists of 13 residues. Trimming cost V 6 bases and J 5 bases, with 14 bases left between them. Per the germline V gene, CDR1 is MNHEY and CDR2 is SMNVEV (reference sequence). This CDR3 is CASRTQGGDEQYF. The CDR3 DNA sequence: TGTGCCAGCAGAACCCAGGGTGGCGACGAGCAGTACTTC.

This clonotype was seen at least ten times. The DNA of the CDR3 is TGTGCCAGCAGTCGCGGGGAGACCCAGTACTTC. It specifies CASSRGETQYF. The chain recombines TRBV6-2 or TRBV6-3 with TRBJ2-5; weak D call: TRBD2 (5 bases). V was trimmed by 5 bases and J by 5 bases, leaving 6 bases between them. Germline loops: CDR1 MNHEY, CDR2 SVGEGT. This CDR3 contains 11 residues.

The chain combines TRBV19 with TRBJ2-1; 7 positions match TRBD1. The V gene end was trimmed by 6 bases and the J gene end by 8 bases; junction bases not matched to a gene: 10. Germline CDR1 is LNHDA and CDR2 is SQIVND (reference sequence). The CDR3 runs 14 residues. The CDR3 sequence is CASSDRVYIHEQFF. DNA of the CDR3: TGTGCCAGTAGCGACAGGGTATACATCCATGAGCAGTTCTTC.

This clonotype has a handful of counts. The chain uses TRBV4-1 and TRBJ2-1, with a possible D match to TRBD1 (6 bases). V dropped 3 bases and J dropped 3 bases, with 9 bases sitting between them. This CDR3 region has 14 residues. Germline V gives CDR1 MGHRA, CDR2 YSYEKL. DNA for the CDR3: TGCGCCAGCAGCCAGGGGGCTCTCTACAATGAGCAGTTCTTC. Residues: CASSQGALYNEQFF.

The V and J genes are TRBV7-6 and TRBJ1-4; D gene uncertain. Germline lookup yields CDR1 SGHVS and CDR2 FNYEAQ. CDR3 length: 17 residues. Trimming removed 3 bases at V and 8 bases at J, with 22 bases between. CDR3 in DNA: TGTGCCAGCAGCTTGAGGCAGAGGCAACTCCCGGACGAAAAACTGTTTTTT. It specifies CASSLRQRQLPDEKLFF.

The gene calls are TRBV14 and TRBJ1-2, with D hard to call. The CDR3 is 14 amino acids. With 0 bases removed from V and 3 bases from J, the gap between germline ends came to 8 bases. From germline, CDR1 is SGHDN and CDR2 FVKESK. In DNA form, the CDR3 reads TGTGCCAGCAGCCAAGAAAGGACTGACTATGGCTACACCTTC. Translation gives CASSQERTDYGYTF.

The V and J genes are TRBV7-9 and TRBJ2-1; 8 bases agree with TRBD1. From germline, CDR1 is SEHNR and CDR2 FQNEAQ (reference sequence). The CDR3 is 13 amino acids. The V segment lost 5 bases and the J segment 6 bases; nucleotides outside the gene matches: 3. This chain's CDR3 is CASSPGQVNEQFF. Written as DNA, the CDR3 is TGTGCCAGCAGCCCGGGACAGGTCAATGAGCAGTTCTTC.

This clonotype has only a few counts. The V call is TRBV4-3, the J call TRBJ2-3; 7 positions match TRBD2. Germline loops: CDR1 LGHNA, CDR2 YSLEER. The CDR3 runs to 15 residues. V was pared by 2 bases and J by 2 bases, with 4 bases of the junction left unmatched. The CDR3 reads CASSQTSVTTDTQYF. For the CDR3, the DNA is TGCGCCAGCAGCCAAACTAGCGTGACCACAGATACGCAGTATTTT.

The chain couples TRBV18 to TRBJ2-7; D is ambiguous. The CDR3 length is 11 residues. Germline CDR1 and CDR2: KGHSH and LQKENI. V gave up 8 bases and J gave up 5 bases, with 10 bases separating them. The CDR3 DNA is TGTGCCAGCGGTCATGGCGACGAGCAGTACTTC. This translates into CASGHGDEQYF.

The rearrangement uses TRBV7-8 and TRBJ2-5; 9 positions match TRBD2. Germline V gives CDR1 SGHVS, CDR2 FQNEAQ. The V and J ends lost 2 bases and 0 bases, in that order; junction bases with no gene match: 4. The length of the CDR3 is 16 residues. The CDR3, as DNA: TGTGCCAGCAGCTTACGGGCGGGGGGGTACCAAGAGACCCAGTACTTC. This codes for CASSLRAGGYQETQYF.

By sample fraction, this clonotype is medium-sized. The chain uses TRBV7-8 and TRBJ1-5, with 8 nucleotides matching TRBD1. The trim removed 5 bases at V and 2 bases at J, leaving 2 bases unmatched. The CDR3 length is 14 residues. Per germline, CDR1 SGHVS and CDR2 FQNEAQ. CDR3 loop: CASSPGQGNQPQHF. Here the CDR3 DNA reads TGTGCCAGCAGCCCGGGACAGGGCAATCAGCCCCAGCATTTT.

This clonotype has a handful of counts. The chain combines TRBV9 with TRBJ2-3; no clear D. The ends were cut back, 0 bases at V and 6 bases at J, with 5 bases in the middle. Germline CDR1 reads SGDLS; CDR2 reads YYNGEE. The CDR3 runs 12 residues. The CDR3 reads CASSVATDTQYF. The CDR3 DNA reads TGTGCCAGCAGCGTAGCTACGGATACGCAGTATTTT.

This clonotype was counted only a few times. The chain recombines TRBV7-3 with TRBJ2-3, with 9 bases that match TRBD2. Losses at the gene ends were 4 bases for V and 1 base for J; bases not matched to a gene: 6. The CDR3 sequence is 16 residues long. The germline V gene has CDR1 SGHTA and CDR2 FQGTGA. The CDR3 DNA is TGTGCCAGCAGCTCTAGCGGGGTAGGCGGCACAGATACGCAGTATTTT. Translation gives CASSSSGVGGTDTQYF.

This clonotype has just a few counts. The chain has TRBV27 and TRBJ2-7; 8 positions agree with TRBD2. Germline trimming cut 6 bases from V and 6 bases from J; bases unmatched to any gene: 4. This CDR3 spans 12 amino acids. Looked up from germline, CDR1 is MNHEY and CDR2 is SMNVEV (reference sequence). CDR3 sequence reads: CASSPAGGEQYF. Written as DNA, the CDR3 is TGTGCCAGCAGCCCGGCGGGAGGCGAGCAGTACTTC.

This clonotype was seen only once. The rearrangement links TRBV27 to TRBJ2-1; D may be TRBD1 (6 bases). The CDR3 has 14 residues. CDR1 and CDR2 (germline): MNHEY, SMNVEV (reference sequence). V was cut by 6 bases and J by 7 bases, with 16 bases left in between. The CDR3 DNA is TGTGCCAGCAGACAACAGGGTGGCCTTAATGAGCAGTTCTTC. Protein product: CASRQQGGLNEQFF.

The CDR3 nucleotides are TGCAGTGCTAGAGACCGACTAGCGGGATTGTACGAGCAGTACTTC. This translates into CSARDRLAGLYEQYF. V and J are TRBV20-1 and TRBJ2-7; 11 bases align to TRBD2. After removal of 0 bases from V and 4 bases from J, the junction contained 5 bases not matched to a gene. The germline V gene encodes CDR1 DFQATT and CDR2 SNEGSKA (reference sequence). The CDR3 runs to 15 residues.

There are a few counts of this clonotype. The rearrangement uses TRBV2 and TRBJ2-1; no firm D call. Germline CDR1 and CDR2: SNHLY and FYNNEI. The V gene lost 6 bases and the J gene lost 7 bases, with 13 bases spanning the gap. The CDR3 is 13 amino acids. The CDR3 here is CASRPRLDNEQFF. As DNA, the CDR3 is TGTGCCAGCAGACCCCGGTTAGATAATGAGCAGTTCTTC.

The DNA of the CDR3 is TGTGCCAGCAGCCCGACAGGGGTAGGAACTGAAGCTTTCTTT. It is translated as CASSPTGVGTEAFF. This rearrangement joins TRBV11-3 to TRBJ1-1, with 8 bases lining up with TRBD1. CDR1 SGHNT and CDR2 YENEEA come from the germline V gene. V was clipped by 5 bases and J by 5 bases; unmatched bases: 7. The CDR3 loop spans 14 amino acids.

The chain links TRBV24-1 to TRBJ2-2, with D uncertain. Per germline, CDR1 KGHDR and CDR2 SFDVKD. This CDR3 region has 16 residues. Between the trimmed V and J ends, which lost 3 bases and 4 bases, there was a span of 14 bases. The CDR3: CATSDTWRSITGELFF. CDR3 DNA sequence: TGTGCCACCAGTGATACCTGGCGTAGTATCACCGGGGAGCTGTTTTTT.

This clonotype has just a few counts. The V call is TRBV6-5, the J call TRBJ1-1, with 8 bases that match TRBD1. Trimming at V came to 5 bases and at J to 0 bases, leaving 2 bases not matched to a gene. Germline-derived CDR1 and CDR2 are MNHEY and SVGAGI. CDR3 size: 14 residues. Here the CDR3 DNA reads TGTGCCAGCAGTGGACAGGGAATGAACACTGAAGCTTTCTTT. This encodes CASSGQGMNTEAFF.